The present entry profiles one T cell receptor (beta chain) with its context. CDR1 is MDHEN and CDR2 is SYDVKM in the germline V gene. CDR3 size: 12 residues. Trimming removed 6 bases from V and 6 bases from J, with 8 bases in between. The data belong to a study of blood T cell repertoires in COVID-19. Study processing details: Amplification of reference gene primers provided the estimated nucleated cell counts. The method was immunoSEQ multiplex PCR; TCRdb's version includes in-frame clones alone and lacks a portion of them. D and trimming were read from the DNA, whereas the V and J calls and clone size are those reported in that table. The sample carries over 250,000 clones, less than 90% recorded once.

The gene calls are TRBV28 and TRBJ2-2; no clear D gene. Sequences were obtained from peripheral blood. The TCR sequence derives from a woman in her 70s with COVID-19, enrolled during active disease. The CDR3 is CASSLVAGELFF. As DNA, the CDR3 is TGTGCCAGCAGCCTCGTAGCCGGGGAGCTGTTTTTT.